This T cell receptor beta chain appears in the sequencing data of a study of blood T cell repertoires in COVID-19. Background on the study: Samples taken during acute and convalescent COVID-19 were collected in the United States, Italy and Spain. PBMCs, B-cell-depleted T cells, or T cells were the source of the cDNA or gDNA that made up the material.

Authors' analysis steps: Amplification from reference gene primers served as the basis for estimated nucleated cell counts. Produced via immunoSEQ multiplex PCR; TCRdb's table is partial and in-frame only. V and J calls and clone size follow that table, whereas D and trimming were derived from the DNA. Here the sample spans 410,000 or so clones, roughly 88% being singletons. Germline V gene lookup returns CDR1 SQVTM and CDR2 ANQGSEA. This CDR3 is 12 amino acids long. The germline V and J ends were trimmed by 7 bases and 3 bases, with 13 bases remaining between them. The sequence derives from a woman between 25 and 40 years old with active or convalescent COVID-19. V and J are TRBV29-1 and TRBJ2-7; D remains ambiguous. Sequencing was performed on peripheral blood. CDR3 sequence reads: CSAAEVSYEQYF. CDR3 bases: TGCAGCGCCGCCGAGGTGAGCTACGAGCAGTACTTC.